The next 7 T cell receptor beta chains were all read from a single sample in a study of metastatic and nonmetastatic thyroid tumors. With MiXCR, TCRdb called clones anew from the PCR reads. Among about 22,000 clones listed, around 18% were seen once. Thyroid surgery was performed in patients who had received no treatment beforehand. What was sequenced was adjacent normal tissue. These TCRs come from a male donor with papillary thyroid cancer or a benign thyroid nodule (not recorded which). Some clones in this sample may be carry-over from other donors' samples.

Many counts were recorded for this clone. The chain uses TRBV6-1 and TRBJ1-5, with D unresolved. The V end was cut by 0 bases, the J end by 0 bases, with 6 bases between. CDR3 size: 15 residues. The germline V gene encodes CDR1 MNHNS and CDR2 SASEGT. The CDR3 here is CASSEAKNSNQPQHF. CDR3 nucleotide sequence: TGTGCCAGCAGTGAAGCCAAAAATAGCAATCAGCCCCAGCATTTT.

This chain links TRBV20-1 with TRBJ1-6; D ambiguous. The V gene's germline CDR1 is DFQATT and CDR2 SNEGSKA (reference sequence). V was trimmed by 3 bases and J by 7 bases, leaving 10 bases between them. This CDR3 contains 13 residues. CDR3 DNA: TGCAGTGCTAGGACCGGTACGAATTCACCCCTCCACTTT. As protein: CSARTGTNSPLHF.

At least ten counts were recorded for this clone. J is TRBJ1-1 and V is TRBV18; D is undetermined. The CDR3 totals 13 residues. The V end lost 2 bases, the J end lost 0 bases, and 4 bases lay between the germline ends. The germline V gene encodes CDR1 KGHSH and CDR2 LQKENI. The CDR3 region has the DNA TGTGCCAGCTCACCAAATTTGAACACTGAAGCTTTCTTT. Its protein is CASSPNLNTEAFF.

The chain couples TRBV11-1 to TRBJ1-2; TRBD1 matches 7 bases. V gave up 4 bases and J gave up 5 bases; unmatched junction bases: 10. The CDR3 is 15 residues long. The germline V gene has CDR1 SGHAT and CDR2 FQDESV (reference sequence). CDR3 nucleotides: TGTGCCAGCAGCTACCAACCAGGGGGAGCTTATGGCTACACCTTC. Protein: CASSYQPGGAYGYTF.

This clone has a count of ten or more. A much larger clone differs by one base, so this may be a read error. This chain joins TRBV12-3 or TRBV12-4 and TRBJ2-7, with a possible D match to TRBD1 (6 bases). The CDR3 length is 17 residues. V lost 4 bases and J lost 2, with 21 bases in between. The CDR3 DNA reads TGTGCCAGCAGTTCCTGGGGCAGGGGAAGGGGGACCTACGAGCAGTACTTC. Its translation is CASSSWGRGRGTYEQYF.

This clone was seen more than once but under ten times. V is TRBV6-4 and J is TRBJ2-1; 9 bases are shared with TRBD2. The ends lost 5 bases at V and 3 bases at J; junction bases unmatched: 17. The CDR3 runs to 19 residues. Germline CDR1 MRHNA, CDR2 SNTAGT. CDR3 sequence reads: CASSPLGGGWTSVYNEQFF. CDR3 coding DNA: TGTGCCAGCAGTCCTTTAGGTGGTGGTTGGACTAGCGTCTACAATGAGCAGTTCTTC.

This clone was observed at least ten times. Additional DNA sequences in this sample encode the identical CDR3. This chain joins TRBV10-3 and TRBJ1-2, with 10 nucleotides matching TRBD1. The ends lost 3 bases at V and 4 bases at J; junction bases unmatched: 5. Germline-derived CDR1 and CDR2 are ENHRY and SYGVKD. The length of the CDR3 is 15 residues. The CDR3 DNA reads as TGTGCCATCAGTGAAGGACAGGGGGGATTCTATGGCTACACCTTC. Encoded protein: CAISEGQGGFYGYTF.